The present TCR beta chain was sequenced within a study of human T cells and chemical hapten exposure. Across the whole study: An area of 2 cm by roughly 2.2 cm on upper inner arm skin received 2% DPC for sensitization. It was small differences in pooled library volume that mainly caused per-sample TCR yields to vary.

This sample's time point: pre-sensitization, week 0. Treatment denoted: therapeutic diphenylcyclopropenone sensitization with weekly scalp DPC. General study points: While controls formed fewer of them, expanded TCRs formed significantly more large CDR3 similarity clusters.

This clonotype was seen at least ten times. No antigen is known for it. TCRdb itself ran the RACE reads through MiXCR, one entry per CDR3 protein. The data contain around 92,000 distinct CDR3 sequences, about a tenth of them singletons. The CDR3 is 17 amino acids. Germline V gene data show CDR1 as MNHEY and CDR2 as SVGAGI. J lost 5 bases, V lost 6 bases, and 18 bases had no gene match. The TCR comes from a woman aged 60 to 75 with alopecia areata. Some clones in this sample may be carry-over from other donors' samples. The V call is TRBV6-5, the J call TRBJ2-5, with TRBD1 matching over 7 bases. This specimen consisted of whole blood, obtained in connection with sensitization to the hapten diphenylcyclopropenone (DPC). The CDR3 DNA is TGTGCCAGCAGCCACCATCCCACAGGGGCAGGAAGTGAGACCCAGTACTTC. This encodes CASSHHPTGAGSETQYF.